These 3 T cell receptor beta chains share one sample of origin, sequenced in a study of T cells in Graves' hyperthyroidism and ophthalmopathy. Amplification targeted TCR beta CDR3 regions from RNA transcripts. An initial round of RT-PCR targeting the TCR CDR3 relied on the HTBI primer set. TCRdb analysed the multiplex PCR reads with MiXCR anew, one entry per CDR3 protein. The sample lists more than 550,000 distinct CDR3 sequences; 15% to 20% were seen once. Source material: blood. These receptor sequences come from a woman between 50 and 59 years old with Graves' hyperthyroidism that later progressed to Graves' ophthalmopathy.

About this clonotype: The conserved closing phenylalanine or tryptophan is absent in this CDR3, likely reflecting a read error. The rearrangement uses TRBV7-9 and TRBJ2-3; 12 bases map to TRBD2. Germline loops: CDR1 SEHNR, CDR2 FQNEAQ (reference sequence). The V and J ends lost 5 bases and 1 base, in that order; junction bases with no gene match: 4. This CDR3 spans 16 amino acids. CDR3 region: CASSPRTSGGTDTQYS. The CDR3 DNA reads as TGTGCCAGCAGCCCTCGGACTAGCGGGGGCACAGATACGCAGTATTCT.

This clonotype showed up just a few times. CDR3 residues: CASSYAGGYTGELFF. The CDR3 DNA reads as TGTGCCAGCAGTTACGCGGGGGGCTACACCGGGGAGCTGTTTTTT. The rearrangement uses TRBV6-2 or TRBV6-3 and TRBJ2-2; 8 bases map to TRBD2. V shed 2 bases, J shed 3 bases, and the junction held 2 bases outside the gene matches. This CDR3 has 15 residues. Germline CDR1 and CDR2: MNHEY and SVGEGT.

This clonotype was observed at least ten times. The J gene is TRBJ2-7, the V gene TRBV3-1, with D perhaps given as TRBD1 or TRBD2 (5 bases each). The V gene's germline CDR1 is LGHDT and CDR2 YNNKEL (reference sequence). Trimming took 3 bases from V and 0 from J, leaving 15 bases between them. CDR3 size: 16 residues. The CDR3 DNA sequence: TGTGCCAGCAGCCAGGGTGACGGTGGGGGCTCCTACGAGCAGTACTTC. It is translated as CASSQGDGGGSYEQYF.